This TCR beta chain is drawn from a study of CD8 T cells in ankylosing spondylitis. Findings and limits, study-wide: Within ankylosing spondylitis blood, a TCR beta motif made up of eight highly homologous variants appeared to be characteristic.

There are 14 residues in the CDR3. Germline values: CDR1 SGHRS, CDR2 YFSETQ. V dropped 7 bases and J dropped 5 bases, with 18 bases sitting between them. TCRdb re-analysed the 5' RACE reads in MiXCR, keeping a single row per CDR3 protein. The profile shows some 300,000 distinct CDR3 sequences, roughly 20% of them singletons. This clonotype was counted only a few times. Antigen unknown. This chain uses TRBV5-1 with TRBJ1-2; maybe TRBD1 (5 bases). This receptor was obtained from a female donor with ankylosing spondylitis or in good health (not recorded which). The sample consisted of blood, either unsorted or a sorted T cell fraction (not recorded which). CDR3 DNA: TGCGCCAGCCGGCCGGACACCGCGGGGTATGGCTACACCTTC. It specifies CASRPDTAGYGYTF.